This TCR beta chain was captured in a study of Ad26.COV2.S vaccination and SARS-CoV-2 variants. Study as a whole: Intramuscular Ad26.COV2.S at 5x10^10 or 1x10^11 viral particles. Study results and caveats: Total responses of T cells may have been underestimated by the analyses of TCR breadth and depth. Substantial response breadth was reportedly seen for spike-specific CD8+ and CD4+ T cells after vaccination.

Stated treatment: some 20 received Ad26.COV2.S at low or high dose, single or two shots; several received placebo; per-sample allocation not given. Sampling happened 63 days after the first vaccine or placebo injection. Vaccine was an Ad26 vector expressing Wuhan-strain SARS-CoV-2 spike. Generated by immunoSEQ multiplex PCR, the TCRdb table keeps only in-frame clones and is missing some. The sample has hundreds of thousands of clones; roughly 84% are singletons. Worth noting for this clone: Its antigen remains unidentified.

The CDR3 extends over 12 amino acids. The germline CDR1 and CDR2 sequences are MNHEY and SMNVEV (reference sequence). Trimming shortened V by 5 bases and J by 7 bases, and 9 bases separated the two germline ends. V is TRBV27 and J is TRBJ2-1, with D uncertain. This TCR was recovered from a person between 18 and 59 years old who received the Ad26.COV2.S COVID-19 vaccine or a placebo. The sequences come from peripheral blood, collected in a trial of Ad26.COV2.S vaccine versus placebo. The CDR3 DNA is TGTGCCAGCAGTGTGGATGGGAATGAGCAGTTCTTC. Translation gives CASSVDGNEQFF.